This T cell receptor beta chain was identified in a study of patients and donors after allogeneic stem cell transplantation. The CDR3 is 15 residues long. In germline, CDR1 is MNHEY, CDR2 SVGEGT. Losses at the gene ends were 6 bases for V and 5 bases for J; bases not matched to a gene: 9. TCRdb recomputed calls from the RT-PCR reads with MiXCR, one row per CDR3 protein. The sample holds about 31,000 distinct CDR3 sequences; around 6.8% are singletons and the top ten take about 34%. The chain links TRBV6-2 or TRBV6-3 to TRBJ2-5; 10 bases match TRBD2. The TCR was taken from a human donor who was either an allogeneic HSCT recipient or a stem cell or donor lymphocyte infusion donor (not recorded which). It is not recorded whose cells these are; they may come from a transplant donor. Sample: blood, either unsorted or a sorted T cell fraction (not recorded which). The CDR3 loop reads CASRTIAGGSETQYF. The CDR3 nucleotides read TGTGCCAGCAGAACGATAGCGGGAGGAAGTGAGACCCAGTACTTC.